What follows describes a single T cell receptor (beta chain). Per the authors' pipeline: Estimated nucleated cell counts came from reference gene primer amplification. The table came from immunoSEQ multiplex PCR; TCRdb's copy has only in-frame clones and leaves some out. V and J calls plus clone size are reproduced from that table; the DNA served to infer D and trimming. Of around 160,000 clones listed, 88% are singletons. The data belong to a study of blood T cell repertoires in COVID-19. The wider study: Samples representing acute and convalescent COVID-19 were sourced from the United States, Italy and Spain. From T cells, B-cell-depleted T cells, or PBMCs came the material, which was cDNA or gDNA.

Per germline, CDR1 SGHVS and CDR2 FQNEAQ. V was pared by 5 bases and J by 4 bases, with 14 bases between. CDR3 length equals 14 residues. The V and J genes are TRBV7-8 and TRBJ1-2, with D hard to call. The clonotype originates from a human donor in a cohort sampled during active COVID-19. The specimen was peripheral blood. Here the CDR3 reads CASSQRDSGYGYTF. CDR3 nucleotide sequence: TGTGCCAGCAGCCAGAGGGATTCCGGCTATGGCTACACCTTC.